What follows are 21 T cell receptor beta chains derived from one specimen sequenced in a study of tumor and adjacent non-tumor tissue in lung cancer (dated by TCRdb to the late 2010s). RNA was extracted from bulk unsorted tissue and checked for quality with a NanoDrop ND-1000 and an Agilent 2100. Normal lung samples were distant non-tumor tissue taken more than 3 cm from the tumor edge. Libraries were built with multiplex PCR. The listed sequencing device is Illumina HiSeq 2500. Following protocols modified from ARM-PCR, the researchers constructed TCRbeta libraries through three rounds of nested PCR with primers (Table S4). TCRdb reworked the public reads: Q25 trimming with fastp, MiXCR clone assembly, productive beta chains retained. When rows share a CDR3 protein, they turn into one entry using the most common DNA and genes. In all, the sample holds 60,000 to 100,000 distinct CDR3 sequences, and around 76% of those were seen once. The ten largest clones represent around 40% of the sample.

The sample taken for sequencing was distant non-tumor lung tissue. All receptors derive from an older man with non-small cell lung cancer.

Concerning this clonotype itself: An end of the junction differs from the germline gene, which may be a read error. The rearrangement joins TRBV11-2 to TRBJ2-2; D is perhaps TRBD2 (5 bases). Looked up from germline, CDR1 is SGHAT and CDR2 is FQNNGV. The CDR3 runs to 16 residues. The CDR3 DNA is TGTGCCAGCTGCTTAGTGGGCACAGCGGTTGCCGGGGAGCTATTATTT. This translates into CASCLVGTAVAGELLF.

Concerning this clonotype itself: A junction boundary mismatches the germline segment, possibly from a read error. The chain joins TRBV20-1 to TRBJ1-2; D is ambiguous. The germline V gene encodes CDR1 DFQATT and CDR2 SNEGSKA (reference sequence). The CDR3 contains 10 residues. DNA of the CDR3: TGCAGTGTTAAAGGAGGTGGCTGCACCTTC. Its protein is CSVKGGGCTF.

Points on this clonotype: An end of the junction differs from the germline gene, which may be a read error. The chain links TRBV6-5 to TRBJ1-1; D remains unclear. CDR1 is MNHEY and CDR2 is SVGAGI in the germline V gene. This CDR3 has 14 amino acids. DNA of the CDR3: TGTGCCAGTAGTTACTCGAATTCAGACACTGAAGCTTTATTT. Translated: CASSYSNSDTEALF.

This clonotype was observed a few times. Possible read error: a much larger clone is one base away. This rearrangement joins TRBV6-2 or TRBV6-3 to TRBJ1-2, with TRBD1 matching over 9 bases. The CDR3 spans 15 residues. V dropped 5 bases and J dropped 8; count of bases not matched to a gene: 12. The V gene's germline CDR1 is MNHEY and CDR2 SVGEGT. The CDR3 here is CASSKTLRDRDGYTF. The CDR3 DNA reads as TGTGCCAGCAGTAAGACCCTCCGGGACAGGGACGGCTACACCTTC.

Details on this clonotype: A read error may explain this, as a much larger clone is one base away. The chain uses TRBV12-3 or TRBV12-4 and TRBJ1-1; D is ambiguous. V lost 7 bases and J lost 4, with 25 bases in between. The CDR3 length is 17 residues. DNA for the CDR3: TGTGCCAGCAATCGACACGGAAGTTGGTCCAGGCGCACTGAAGCTTTCTTT. It translates to CASNRHGSWSRRTEAFF.

The sample holds one count of this clonotype. This clone may be a read error of a much larger clone one base away. The rearrangement joins TRBV20-1 to TRBJ2-5, with D tentatively TRBD2 (6 bases). The CDR3 has 14 residues. Trimming shortened V by 8 bases and J by 2 bases, and 18 bases separated the two germline ends. The V gene's germline CDR1 is DFQATT and CDR2 SNEGSKA (reference sequence). CDR3 bases: TGCAGTACTATCAGGCCTAGCGCACAAGAGACCCAGTACTTC. Amino acid sequence: CSTIRPSAQETQYF.

Regarding this clonotype: A much larger clone differs from this one at a single base, so this may be a read error. This rearrangement joins TRBV20-1 to TRBJ1-3; TRBD1 agrees at 9 bases. Germline loops: CDR1 DFQATT, CDR2 SNEGSKA (reference sequence). The CDR3 extends over 14 amino acids. CDR3 sequence: CNAPGQGEGNTIYF. CDR3 coding DNA: TGCAATGCGCCGGGACAGGGAGAGGGAAACACCATATATTTT.

For this clonotype: A read error may account for a junction end that differs from germline. The rearrangement joins TRBV6-2 or TRBV6-3 to TRBJ2-1; D is possibly TRBD1 (6 bases). The CDR3 runs to 14 residues. The V gene's germline CDR1 is MNHEY and CDR2 SVGEGT. CDR3 DNA: TGTACCAGCAGCAGAGGACAGTCCTACAATGAGCATTTCTTC. Translated, it gives CTSSRGQSYNEHFF.

In regard to this clonotype: Germline is not matched at one junction end, which may reflect a read error. The chain combines TRBV10-2 with TRBJ2-2; D is unclear. The V gene's germline CDR1 is WSHSY and CDR2 SAAADI. The CDR3 extends over 11 amino acids. CDR3 residues: CSSSDTGELFF. CDR3 DNA: TGCTCCAGCAGTGACACCGGAGAGCTGTTTTTT.

Concerning this clonotype: The final CDR3 position lacks the conserved phenylalanine or tryptophan, pointing to a likely read error. This chain links TRBV11-2 with TRBJ1-5, with a possible D match to TRBD1 (5 bases). CDR1 SGHAT and CDR2 FQNNGV come from the germline V gene. The CDR3 spans 14 residues. The CDR3 nucleotides read TGTACCAGCAGCTTAAATGGGGCAAATCAGCCCCAGCATCTT. This encodes CTSSLNGANQPQHL.

The V and J genes are TRBV6-1 and TRBJ2-1; 8 nucleotides line up with TRBD1. In germline, CDR1 is MNHNS, CDR2 SASEGT. This CDR3 contains 14 residues. V trimming: 4 bases; J trimming: 8 bases; junction bases outside the gene matches: 7. The CDR3 loop is CASSATGELYEQFF. The DNA for the CDR3 is TGTGCCAGCAGTGCGACAGGGGAATTGTATGAGCAGTTCTTC.

The chain joins TRBV11-2 to TRBJ1-1; no firm D call. The germline gives CDR1 SGHAT, CDR2 FQNNGV. Trimming removed 2 bases at V and 1 base at J, with 17 bases between. This CDR3 is 17 amino acids long. CDR3 coding DNA: TGTGCCAGCAGCTTACTGTGGAGGGATAAGTGGAACACTGAAGCTTTCTTT. Amino acids: CASSLLWRDKWNTEAFF.

A few counts support this clonotype. Since a much larger clone is just one base distant, this may be a read error. The chain combines TRBV5-5 with TRBJ2-7, with D unresolved. The CDR3 spans 13 residues. Trimming removed 1 base from V and 10 bases from J, with 15 bases in between. Germline-derived CDR1 and CDR2 are SGHKS and YYEKEE (reference sequence). CDR3 coding DNA: TGTGCCAGCAGCTTGTTCATGCGGTCACTTCAGTACTTC. Amino acids: CASSLFMRSLQYF.

Concerning this clonotype itself: A read error may be the cause here, since a much bigger clone is one base away. The J gene is TRBJ2-7, the V gene TRBV29-1; D is perhaps TRBD1 or TRBD2 (8 bases each). Per the germline V gene, CDR1 is SQVTM and CDR2 is ANQGSEA. V shed 6 bases and J shed 7 bases, with 25 bases lying between them. This CDR3 spans 15 amino acids. The CDR3 DNA reads TGCAGCGTCGGACAGGGTAGCGGGATTTCGCGAGAGCAGTACTTC. This codes for CSVGQGSGISREQYF.

As for this clonotype: One end of the junction is discordant with germline, which a read error may explain. The J gene is TRBJ1-3, the V gene TRBV20-1; D perhaps matches TRBD1 (5 bases). Germline V gene data show CDR1 as DFQATT and CDR2 as SNEGSKA (reference sequence). CDR3 length: 14 amino acids. The CDR3 bases are TGCAGTTCTAGGGACGGGTCCTGGGGAAACACCATATATTTT. This encodes CSSRDGSWGNTIYF.

The CDR3 DNA is TGTGCCAGCAGCTTAACAGGGTTCGGCCTTGGGGATTTATTGAACACTGAAGCTTTCTTT. Its protein is CASSLTGFGLGDLLNTEAFF. The chain couples TRBV11-2 to TRBJ1-1, with D possibly TRBD1 on 6 matching bases. Germline V CDR1 and CDR2: SGHAT, FQNNGV. CDR3 size: 20 residues. The V gene lost 2 bases and the J gene lost 0 bases, with 25 bases spanning the gap.

In the case of this clonotype: This is likely a read error, given that the CDR3 carries no conserved phenylalanine or tryptophan at its end. The chain links TRBV7-9 to TRBJ2-7, with TRBD2 matching 11 bases. CDR1 is SEHNR and CDR2 is FQNEAQ in the germline V gene (reference sequence). The CDR3 has 15 residues. With V trimmed by 6 bases and J by 6 bases, 10 bases remained unmatched. The CDR3 DNA follows: TGTGCCAGCAGTTTCCAACTAGCGGGGGTATTCGAGCAGTACCTC. This encodes CASSFQLAGVFEQYL.

This clonotype has just one count. The chain joins TRBV12-3 or TRBV12-4 to TRBJ2-3; 14 positions match TRBD2. V lost 6 bases and J lost 12; bases outside the gene matches: 11. This CDR3 comprises 15 residues. The CDR3 sequence is CASRSQGLAGVAQYF. The DNA of the CDR3 is TGTGCCAGCAGAAGCCAGGGACTAGCGGGGGTGGCACAGTATTTT.

This clonotype was found many times. The rearrangement links TRBV11-1 to TRBJ2-2; D is perhaps TRBD1 (5 bases). V was shortened by 1 base and J by 2 bases, with 14 bases between the two germline ends. The CDR3 has 17 amino acids. The V gene's germline CDR1 is SGHAT and CDR2 FQDESV (reference sequence). The CDR3 is CASSLGRWTLNTGELFF. CDR3 coding DNA: TGTGCCAGCAGCTTAGGGCGCTGGACACTAAACACCGGGGAGCTGTTTTTT.

In regard to this clonotype: Germline and junction disagree at one end, which may indicate a read error. The chain joins TRBV29-1 to TRBJ2-7; the D call may be TRBD1 or TRBD2 (5 bases each). This CDR3 contains 11 residues. The germline V gene encodes CDR1 SQVTM and CDR2 ANQGSEA. The CDR3 nucleotides are TGCAGCGTTGGTCTAGGGGACGAGCACTATTTC. It is translated as CSVGLGDEHYF.

Notes on this clonotype: A much larger clone differs by one base, so this may be a read error. The J gene is TRBJ1-2, the V gene TRBV5-6, with unresolved D. CDR1 SGHDT and CDR2 YYEEEE come from the germline V gene. The V end was cut by 4 bases, the J end by 3 bases, with 19 bases between. The length of the CDR3 is 16 residues. CDR3 DNA: TGTGCCAGCAGCCACAACGGAGAGGGCTGTGACTATGGCTACACCTTC. This translates into CASSHNGEGCDYGYTF.